This paragraph covers one TCR beta chain sequence. Antigen: not known. The data were obtained in a study of cytomegalovirus exposure and HLA in healthy donors. General observations from the study: In presence/absence analyses, roughly uniform sequencing depth across donors was assumed. Later work showed greater clonal expansion in HLA-associated TCR beta chains than in equally common others. A later examination showed that TCR association rates differed by HLA locus, with DRB1 most and HLA-C fewest. Sequencing likely generated an artifact that appeared as a cluster of highly shared sequence variants.

The CDR3 is 14 amino acids. V lost 6 bases, J lost 4 bases, and 6 bases stayed unmatched. The germline CDR1 and CDR2 sequences are MNHEY and SMNVEV (reference sequence). The PCR used 60 Vbeta and 13 Jbeta primers. The data were produced by immunoSEQ multiplex PCR, yet TCRdb's version contains in-frame clones alone and is incomplete. The data show 50,000 to 65,000 clones, about four fifths seen once. This chain connects TRBV27 to TRBJ1-2; 9 bases agree with TRBD1. Sequencing was done on a sample of PBMCs. This TCR came from a woman aged 25 to 39 in good health and CMV-seronegative. The CDR3 here is CASSPGQGIYGYTF. The CDR3 DNA follows: TGTGCCAGCAGCCCGGGACAGGGAATCTATGGCTACACCTTC.